The T cell receptor (beta chain) described here comes from a study of radiation and T cells in renal cell carcinoma (dated by TCRdb to about 2020). Broadly, across the study: A total of 50 or so samples underwent TCR beta sequencing, made up of about 26 tumors and about 27 peripheral blood samples. A total of over 4 million unique CDR3 nucleotide sequences, encoding 2.5 million to 3 million unique CDR3 amino acid sequences, were found across all 50 or so samples.

Beyond this particular receptor, the publication reports: Because the trial had a single-armed design, the trial could not examine how radiation dose or scheduling affected the TCR repertoire. Compared with control tumors, irradiated tumors had a greater number of dominant CDR3 motifs, and those motifs took up a bigger portion of the repertoire. Irradiated tumors showed higher TCR clonality than controls, with the top 100 clonotypes averaging around 54% of the repertoire versus 43% in nephrectomy-only tumors. In blood, the top tumor clonotypes increased from baseline to 2 weeks after radiation and then shrank by 4 weeks, which suggests a temporary expansion of tumor-resident clones. No pretreatment tumor biopsies were available, so the baseline intratumoral presence of clonotypes could not be determined. Only small tumor regions of 0.8 to 1 g were available, so intratumoral heterogeneity was not captured.

The time point label of this sample denotes: tumor resected at nephrectomy. The treatment or condition label here, explained by the study, means: 15 Gy SBRT to primary tumor, nephrectomy 4 weeks later. The samples were obtained from a clinical trial, where primary renal cell carcinomas were treated with 15 Gy stereotactic body radiation therapy and then removed by nephrectomy 4 weeks afterward. Every patient had renal cell carcinoma of clear cell pathology. Tumors were mechanically dissociated, digested with collagenase/hyaluronidase at 37 °C, processed in gentleMACS C tubes, and stored in liquid nitrogen. The QIAamp DNA Blood Mini Kit (Qiagen) was used to prepare genomic DNA for TCR sequencing. Only samples passing all quality control checks were included in the analyses. CDR1 and CDR2 (SQVTM, ANQGSEA) derive from the germline V gene. V and J are truncated by 5 bases and 2 bases respectively, leaving an intervening sequence of 9 bases. The CDR3 runs 12 amino acids, cysteine and phenylalanine included. The kept DNA is CDR3 alone, 36 bases in frame from the first base.

The table lists this clone with a count of one. Its antigen is currently not known. There are no base qualities to consult, and no much larger clone falls within one base. TCR beta libraries were generated from genomic DNA with the immunoSEQ kit, following the manufacturer's recommendations. Library preparation used a first multiplex PCR with proprietary primers, then a second PCR adding unique barcodes, with bead cleanups after each round. A positive control reaction and a negative control reaction, both provided in the kit, were run with every batch of samples. The final libraries were assessed on an Agilent 4200 TapeStation D1000 ScreenTape, pooled by volume, and quantified by qPCR. Sequencing was performed on an Illumina NextSeq500 with a MidOutput 150-cycle cartridge, and 156 Read1 and 15 Index1 cycles were run with kit custom primers. The pooled library was loaded at 0.95 to 1 pM, with an approximately 20% PhiX control spiked in. The authors' pipeline ran thus. The vendor-processed data were analyzed in R, and a clonotype was defined as all T cells that share the same CDR3 nucleotide sequence. For clone abundance analyses, frequencies were normalized to the 10,000 most abundant clones per sample. Public T cell clones, which averaged fewer than five per sample, were removed prior to analysis. Dominant motifs were analyzed with ImmunoMap using the PAM10 matrix, a gap penalty of 30, and a homology threshold of 0.3, and motifs with a cumulative frequency of at least 0.01 were considered dominant. Tumor-enriched clonotypes and baseline blood-enriched clonotypes were defined as those with an abundance difference of at least 32-fold between compartments. Tumor-blood repertoire similarity was measured with the Baroni-Urbani and Buser coefficient, and groups were compared using two-tailed Wilcoxon tests in R. The table was pulled from immuneACCESS by TCRdb, which kept in-frame rearrangements only. Such tables lose some clones; where checked, under half of the loss comes from unresolved V genes, and the rest has no known cause. The DNA was the basis for D and trimming; V, J and clone size are from that table. Across this sample there are roughly 20,000 clones, with less than 70% seen only once. In total, the top ten clones hold around 12% of the sample.

This specimen was tumor tissue, taken from a patient whose treatment included radiotherapy and nephrectomy. The origin of this receptor is a woman aged 70 to 79 with renal cell carcinoma. Rearrangement joined TRBV29-1 to TRBJ2-5; the D gene remains uncertain. In nucleotide form, the sequence is TGCAGCGTTCTCGGGTTGCAAGAGACCCAGTACTTC. Translation gives CSVLGLQETQYF.